This T cell receptor beta chain was profiled in a study of T cell responses to AZD1222 COVID-19 vaccine. Trimming removed 5 bases from V and 5 bases from J, with 17 bases in between. This CDR3 contains 15 residues. Germline assignment: CDR1 MNHEY and CDR2 SVGAGI. Sequenced by immunoSEQ multiplex PCR; TCRdb stores in-frame clones only, minus some. The table lists around 60,000 clones, 85% to 95% of them singletons, with more than 6% in the top ten. Source: peripheral blood, taken 28 days after the second dose of the MenACWY control vaccine. The TCR was taken from an adult who received the MenACWY meningococcal vaccine as a control. The J gene is TRBJ2-3, the V gene TRBV6-5; a possible D gene is TRBD2 (6 bases). The CDR3 loop reads CASSIGTPPKDTQYF. Written as DNA, the CDR3 is TGTGCCAGCAGTATCGGGACTCCTCCCAAAGATACGCAGTATTTT.